This T cell receptor beta chain derives from a study of T cell changes during pregnancy in multiple sclerosis. This table comes from immunoSEQ multiplex PCR, and its TCRdb copy is limited to in-frame clones, with some not included. Of tens of thousands of clones in the sample, roughly nine tenths were seen once. The CDR3 is 14 residues long. The V gene's germline CDR1 is LGHNA and CDR2 YNFKEQ. The V and J ends lost 5 bases and 7 bases, in that order; junction bases with no gene match: 7. J is TRBJ2-1 and V is TRBV4-2; 8 bases align to TRBD2. This sample comprised CD4+ T cells from peripheral blood mononuclear cells, obtained in the first trimester of pregnancy. The receptor's source is a female donor with multiple sclerosis, enrolled in a pregnancy study. DNA for the CDR3: TGTGCCAGCAGCTCCCGGGGGGGTGAGAATGAGCAGTTCTTC. This encodes CASSSRGGENEQFF.